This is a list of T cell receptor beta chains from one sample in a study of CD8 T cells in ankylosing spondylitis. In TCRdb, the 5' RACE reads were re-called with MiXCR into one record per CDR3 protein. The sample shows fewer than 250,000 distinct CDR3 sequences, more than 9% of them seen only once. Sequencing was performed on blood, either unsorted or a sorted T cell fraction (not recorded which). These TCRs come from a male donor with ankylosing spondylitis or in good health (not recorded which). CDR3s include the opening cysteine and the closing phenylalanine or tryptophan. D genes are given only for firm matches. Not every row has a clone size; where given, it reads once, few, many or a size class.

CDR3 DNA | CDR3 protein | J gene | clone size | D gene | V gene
TGTGCCAGCAGTTGGGGGCAGGGGGGCGAGACCCAGTACTTC | CASSWGQGGETQYF | TRBJ2-5 | many | NA | TRBV12-3/TRBV12-4
TGTGCCAGGAGCTCCCGTCTCATCTGGGGTGAAGCTTTCTTT | CARSSRLIWGEAFF | TRBJ1-1 | NA | NA | TRBV7-9
TGTGCCAGCAGCGTAACCCCTACTGACACCGGGGAGCTGTTTTTT | CASSVTPTDTGELFF | TRBJ2-2 | many | NA | TRBV9
TGTGCCAGCAGTTTGACAGTAAACTATGGCTACACCTTC | CASSLTVNYGYTF | TRBJ1-2 | many | NA | TRBV12-3/TRBV12-4
TGTGCCTGCAGCAAAGGGCAGTTGGAGGGCCCCTACAATGAGCAGTTCTTC | CACSKGQLEGPYNEQFF | TRBJ2-1 | NA | NA | TRBV3-1
TGTGCCAGCAGCCGAAGCGGGACAGGGGGTCAAGAGACCCAGTACTTC | CASSRSGTGGQETQYF | TRBJ2-5 | NA | TRBD1 | TRBV7-9
TGTGCCACCAGCAAAGGAAGAGGTGATAATGAAAAACTGTTTTTT | CATSKGRGDNEKLFF | TRBJ1-4 | NA | NA | TRBV15
TGTGCCAGCAGTTGGGGGAGCGAGGCGGGACCTTACAATGAGCAGTTCTTC | CASSWGSEAGPYNEQFF | TRBJ2-1 | many | NA | TRBV12-3/TRBV12-4
TGTGCCAGCAGCCCTAGGACAGGGGGCCAATACAATGAGCAGCTCTTC | CASSPRTGGQYNEQLF | TRBJ2-1 | many | TRBD1 | TRBV6-4
TGTGCCAGCAGCTCCGTAACTTACTCGAGGGGTCAAGAGACCCAGTACTTC | CASSSVTYSRGQETQYF | TRBJ2-5 | NA | NA | TRBV11-2
TGCAGTGCTAGACGGGGGGGGAGCACAGATACGCAGTATTTT | CSARRGGSTDTQYF | TRBJ2-3 | many | TRBD2 | TRBV20-1
TGCGCCAGCAGCGCCGGCGGCGGACCCAATGAGCAGTTCTTC | CASSAGGGPNEQFF | TRBJ2-1 | NA | NA | TRBV5-1
TGCAGTGCAAGAAGCGGTCTAGCGGGGTTCACAGATACGCAGTATTTT | CSARSGLAGFTDTQYF | TRBJ2-3 | many | TRBD2 | TRBV20-1
TGTGCCAGCAGTGATGCGCCAGGGCTCAGCGGCTACACCTTC | CASSDAPGLSGYTF | TRBJ1-2 | many | NA | TRBV2
TGTGCCAGCAGCGCACCTAGCGGGTCATCGGAGACCCAGTACTTC | CASSAPSGSSETQYF | TRBJ2-5 | many | TRBD2 | TRBV7-6
TGCAGCGTTTCGGACTCGAGCTCCTACGAGCAGTACTTC | CSVSDSSSYEQYF | TRBJ2-7 | many | NA | TRBV29-1
TGCGCCAGCAGCTCAAGCGGGCCTACGCAGTATTTT | CASSSSGPTQYF | TRBJ2-3 | many | NA | TRBV5-1
TGTGCCAGCACCCTGGTGGAAAACGCCTACAATGAGCAGTTCTTC | CASTLVENAYNEQFF | TRBJ2-1 | NA | NA | TRBV12-3/TRBV12-4
TGTGCCAGCAGCTTAACAGGGAAGGAGACCCAGTACTTC | CASSLTGKETQYF | TRBJ2-5 | many | NA | TRBV7-9
TGCAGTGCTCCCCGGGCGGGAGGGCCGCGATCCTACAATGAGCAGTTCTTC | CSAPRAGGPRSYNEQFF | TRBJ2-1 | many | TRBD2 | TRBV20-1
TGTGCCAGCAGTTTAGACTTGGGCTCCTACGAGCAGTACTTC | CASSLDLGSYEQYF | TRBJ2-7 | many | NA | TRBV12-3/TRBV12-4
TGTGCCATCAGTGAGCAAATAGCGGGGGCCCAAGAGACCCAGTACTTC | CAISEQIAGAQETQYF | TRBJ2-5 | many | TRBD2 | TRBV10-3
TGCAGCGTTGTTGGGGGCAATGAGCAGTTCTTC | CSVVGGNEQFF | TRBJ2-1 | many | NA | TRBV29-1
TGTGCCAGCAGCTTCAGCCGACTAGTGAGGGCAGATACGCAGTATTTT | CASSFSRLVRADTQYF | TRBJ2-3 | many | NA | TRBV3-1
TGTGCCAGCAGTTTAGGGGACAGGGGCTCTGGAAACACCATATATTTT | CASSLGDRGSGNTIYF | TRBJ1-3 | many | TRBD1 | TRBV12-3/TRBV12-4
TGTGCCAGCAGTTACTCGGAAGAGACCCAGTACTTC | CASSYSEETQYF | TRBJ2-5 | NA | NA | TRBV6-6
TGTGCCAGCAGTTTAAGGAGCGGACAAGAGACCCAGTACTTC | CASSLRSGQETQYF | TRBJ2-5 | many | NA | TRBV12-3/TRBV12-4
TGCGCCAGCAGCTTGGTACCGGGAGGCCTCTACAATGAGCAGTTCTTC | CASSLVPGGLYNEQFF | TRBJ2-1 | NA | TRBD2 | TRBV5-1
TGCGCCAGCACGGAAGGGACAGGGGCTGGAAACACCATATATTTT | CASTEGTGAGNTIYF | TRBJ1-3 | many | TRBD1 | TRBV5-1
TGCGCCAGCAGCCTTAGGGACGGTGAAGATACGCAGTATTTT | CASSLRDGEDTQYF | TRBJ2-3 | many | NA | TRBV5-1
TGTGCCAGCAGCGACAGGGTAGAAGCTTTCTTT | CASSDRVEAFF | TRBJ1-1 | many | TRBD1 | TRBV5-6
TGTGCCAGCTCACCCATTGCGGGGTCCACAGATACGCAGTATTTT | CASSPIAGSTDTQYF | TRBJ2-3 | few | NA | TRBV18
TGTGCCAGCAGCTGGAAGGGACAGGGAGGATACGAGCAGTACTTC | CASSWKGQGGYEQYF | TRBJ2-7 | NA | TRBD1 | TRBV7-2
TGTGCCAGCAGCCCGTTGTCCGGGACAGGGGGCTACGAGCAGTACTTC | CASSPLSGTGGYEQYF | TRBJ2-7 | NA | TRBD1 | TRBV3-1
TGCAGTGGGAGCCTGGGGGTGGAAGAGACCCAGTACTTC | CSGSLGVEETQYF | TRBJ2-5 | few | NA | TRBV20-1
TGTGCCAGCAGCTTAAAGAGTCAGGGATATAGCAATCAGCCCCAGCATTTT | CASSLKSQGYSNQPQHF | TRBJ1-5 | many | NA | TRBV11-1
TGTGCCAGCAGCTTGTTAGCAGGGGCCTCTGGGGCCAACGTCCTGACTTTC | CASSLLAGASGANVLTF | TRBJ2-6 | NA | NA | TRBV5-7
TGCAGTGCTAGCTACACCCGGACGACAGATACGCAGTATTTT | CSASYTRTTDTQYF | TRBJ2-3 | NA | NA | TRBV20-1
TGTGCCAGCAGTTTCTCAAAGGGGACAGGGATCTACAATGAGCAGTTCTTC | CASSFSKGTGIYNEQFF | TRBJ2-1 | NA | TRBD1 | TRBV27
TGTGCCAGCAGTTACTCGGAGGTTCGGGGAAATGAGCAGTTCTTC | CASSYSEVRGNEQFF | TRBJ2-1 | many | NA | TRBV6-5
TGTGCCATCAGTGAAACGGGACAGGGGGACTATAGGCAGTACTTC | CAISETGQGDYRQYF | TRBJ2-7 | NA | TRBD1 | TRBV10-3
TGTGCCAGCAGCCCCCCGGTTTCAGATACGCAGTATTTT | CASSPPVSDTQYF | TRBJ2-3 | few | NA | TRBV7-2
TGCAGTCCCGGGGACAGGGCTCACACCTTC | CSPGDRAHTF | TRBJ1-2 | few | TRBD1 | TRBV20-1
TGTGCCAGCAGTTACCGGACTAGCGGAACCTACAATGAGCAGTTCTTC | CASSYRTSGTYNEQFF | TRBJ2-1 | few | TRBD2 | TRBV6-6
TGTGCCGGGGGGGGGGAGGTTCAGCCCCAGCATTTT | CAGGGEVQPQHF | TRBJ1-5 | many | NA | TRBV2
TGTGCCACGGGGACAGGGGGCAGCACCGGGGTGGAGACCCAGTACTTC | CATGTGGSTGVETQYF | TRBJ2-5 | many | TRBD1 | TRBV10-3
TGTGCCAGCAGCGGCGACAGGAGGGCGAACACTGAAGCTTTCTTT | CASSGDRRANTEAFF | TRBJ1-1 | NA | NA | TRBV7-9
TGCGCCAGCAGCCTCGACCAGGCGGCCTACAATGAGCAGTTCTTC | CASSLDQAAYNEQFF | TRBJ2-1 | many | NA | TRBV5-1
TGCGCCAGCAGCTACGACGGCGAGCAGTACTTC | CASSYDGEQYF | TRBJ2-7 | many | NA | TRBV5-1
TGTGCCAGCAGTGACCCGAGGCATGAGCAGTTCTTC | CASSDPRHEQFF | TRBJ2-1 | many | NA | TRBV2
TGTGCCAGCAGCCCCCTTTTAAGTTGGGATCAGTACTTC | CASSPLLSWDQYF | TRBJ2-4 | NA | NA | TRBV7-9
TGTGCCAGCAGATCCGGACAGAATAGCAATCAGCCCCAGCATTTT | CASRSGQNSNQPQHF | TRBJ1-5 | NA | NA | TRBV7-7
TGTGCCAGCAGTGAAGCAGGGGAAGGTGATAATTCACCCCTCCACTTT | CASSEAGEGDNSPLHF | TRBJ1-6 | few | NA | TRBV25-1
TGTGCCATCAGGACCCAGGGGAACACTGAAGCTTTCTTT | CAIRTQGNTEAFF | TRBJ1-1 | many | NA | TRBV10-3
TGCAGCGTTATCGGGATGTCCTCTGGAAACACCATATATTTT | CSVIGMSSGNTIYF | TRBJ1-3 | NA | NA | TRBV29-1